This T cell receptor (beta chain) was sequenced for a study of blood T cell repertoires in COVID-19. Clones were sequenced by immunoSEQ multiplex PCR, and TCRdb holds only the in-frame ones, with some missing. Here the sample spans some 370,000 clones, approximately 88% being singletons. This CDR3 region has 17 residues. Per germline, CDR1 SGHAT and CDR2 FQNNGV. V lost 5 bases, J lost 0 bases, and 17 bases lay in between. The sequence derives from a man aged 40-49 years with acute or convalescent COVID-19. V gene TRBV11-2 combines with J gene TRBJ1-3; TRBD1 is a possible D gene (5 bases). Sequencing was carried out using peripheral blood. CDR3: CASSRRGKQDSGNTIYF. The CDR3 DNA is TGTGCCAGCAGCCGACGGGGGAAACAGGACTCTGGAAACACCATATATTTT.